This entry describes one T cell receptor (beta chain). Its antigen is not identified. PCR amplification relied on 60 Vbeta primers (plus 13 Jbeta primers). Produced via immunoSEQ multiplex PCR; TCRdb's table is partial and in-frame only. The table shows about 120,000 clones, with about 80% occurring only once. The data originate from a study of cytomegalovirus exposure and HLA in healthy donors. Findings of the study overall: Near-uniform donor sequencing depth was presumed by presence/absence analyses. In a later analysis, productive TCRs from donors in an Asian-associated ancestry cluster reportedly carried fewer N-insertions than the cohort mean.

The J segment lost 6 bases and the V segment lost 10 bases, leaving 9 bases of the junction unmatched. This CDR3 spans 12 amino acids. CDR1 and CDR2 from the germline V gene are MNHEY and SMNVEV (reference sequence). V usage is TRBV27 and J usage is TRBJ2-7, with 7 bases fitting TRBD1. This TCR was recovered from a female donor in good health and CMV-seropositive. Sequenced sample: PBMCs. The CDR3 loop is CATSRTGVEQYF. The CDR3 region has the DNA TGTGCCACGTCAAGGACAGGCGTCGAGCAGTACTTC.